Shown below are 30 T cell receptor beta chains from a single sample sequenced in a study of T cells in Graves' hyperthyroidism and ophthalmopathy. RNA transcripts yielded amplified TCR beta CDR3 regions. A set of HTBI primers served as the primers for a first-round RT-PCR of the TCR CDR3. TCRdb processed the multiplex PCR reads anew with MiXCR; each CDR3 protein has one entry. The sample records around 760,000 distinct CDR3 sequences, approximately 40% being singletons. The sequenced sample consisted of blood. These TCRs come from a woman aged 40-49 years with Graves' hyperthyroidism.

The chain has TRBV5-6 and TRBJ1-1, with 11 bases lining up with TRBD1. The CDR3 loop spans 16 amino acids. Germline CDR1 reads SGHDT; CDR2 reads YYEEEE. Unmatched junction bases numbered 9, after V lost 5 bases and J lost 3 bases. This CDR3 reads CASSSGQGVPDTEAFF. CDR3 nucleotide sequence: TGTGCCAGCAGTTCGGGACAGGGGGTCCCGGACACTGAAGCTTTCTTT.

This clonotype came up many times. CDR3 coding DNA: TGCAGTGCAGGAGGGTCGAGCGGGAGGTTTCGGGCCCAGTACTTC. It codes for CSAGGSSGRFRAQYF. The genes are TRBV20-1 and TRBJ2-5; TRBD2 matches at 9 bases. CDR1 is DFQATT, CDR2 SNEGSKA, per germline (reference sequence). CDR3 length: 15 residues. Trimming cost V 6 bases and J 9 bases; bases outside gene matches: 17.

The chain combines TRBV29-1 with TRBJ2-1; no firm D call. The J call is doubtful: the DNA matches TRBJ2-7 better. Per germline, CDR1 SQVTM and CDR2 ANQGSEA. There are 14 residues in the CDR3. In nucleotides, the CDR3 is TGCAGCTTCCTCTCTCCCCTGTCCTACAATGAGCAGTACTTC. Translated: CSFLSPLSYNEQYF.

The CDR3 is CANGMGGQETQYF. The CDR3 DNA sequence: TGTGCCAACGGGATGGGGGGGCAAGAGACCCAGTACTTC. V and J are TRBV10-3 and TRBJ2-5; TRBD2 matches 7 bases. V trimming: 10 bases; J trimming: 2 bases; junction bases outside the gene matches: 7. This CDR3 contains 13 residues. CDR1 ENHRY and CDR2 SYGVKD come from the germline V gene.

This clonotype showed up just a few times. The rearrangement joins TRBV9 to TRBJ1-6; D unresolved. The ends were cut back, 0 bases at V and 0 bases at J, with 7 bases in the middle. Germline CDR1 SGDLS, CDR2 YYNGEE. The CDR3 contains 16 residues. Written as DNA, the CDR3 is TGTGCCAGCAGCGTAGCGGGGAGCTCCTATAATTCACCCCTCCACTTT. It encodes CASSVAGSSYNSPLHF.

This chain joins TRBV29-1 and TRBJ2-3; tentative D call: TRBD1 (6 bases). CDR1 is SQVTM, CDR2 ANQGSEA, per germline. The CDR3 extends over 12 amino acids. The V end lost 6 bases, the J end lost 7 bases, and 14 bases lay between the germline ends. CDR3 in amino acids: CSVSRDRNTQYF. The CDR3 DNA follows: TGCAGCGTCTCCCGCGACAGGAATACGCAGTATTTT.

The rearrangement links TRBV7-2 to TRBJ1-2; perhaps TRBD1 as D (6 bases). The length of the CDR3 is 14 residues. With 1 base removed from V and 8 bases from J, the gap between germline ends came to 14 bases. CDR1 is SGHTA and CDR2 is FQGNSA in the germline V gene. CDR3 nucleotides: TGTGCCAGCAGCTTAGGCCTGGGGGCTACCGGCTACACCTTC. This gives the protein CASSLGLGATGYTF.

This clonotype was seen more than once but under ten times. The gene calls are TRBV20-1 and TRBJ2-7; possible D gene TRBD2, 6 bases. The CDR3 covers 13 residues. The germline V gene encodes CDR1 DFQATT and CDR2 SNEGSKA (reference sequence). V lost 6 bases and J 3 bases, leaving 15 bases between the germline ends. The CDR3 DNA reads as TGCAGTGCCCCAAGGAGGGGCCTCTACGAGCAGTACTTC. This gives the protein CSAPRRGLYEQYF.

In its sample, this clonotype was seen a few times. This chain connects TRBV7-2 to TRBJ1-2, with 7 bases aligning to TRBD1. This CDR3 region has 14 residues. Trimming cost V 4 bases and J 7 bases; bases outside gene matches: 9. In germline, CDR1 is SGHTA, CDR2 FQGNSA. The CDR3 sequence is CASSSQGGLTGYTF. CDR3 coding DNA: TGTGCCAGCAGCTCCCAAGGGGGCTTGACTGGCTACACCTTC.

Ten or more counts support this clonotype. The chain links TRBV29-1 to TRBJ1-1; D is possibly TRBD1 (5 bases). Germline-derived CDR1 and CDR2 are SQVTM and ANQGSEA. V was cut by 6 bases and J by 9 bases, with 11 bases left in between. There are 10 residues in the CDR3. CDR3 in amino acids: CSVGEGKAFF. CDR3 sequence (DNA): TGCAGCGTGGGGGAGGGAAAAGCTTTCTTT.

This sequence joins TRBV29-1 and TRBJ1-4; unclear D gene. This CDR3 is 11 amino acids long. Germline V gene data show CDR1 as SQVTM and CDR2 as ANQGSEA. The CDR3 bases are TGCAGTGGGAGTTCGGGGGAAAAACTGTTTTTT. This encodes CSGSSGEKLFF.

The chain is built from TRBV10-2 and TRBJ2-7; 10 nucleotides match TRBD1. The CDR3 has 15 residues. Germline CDR1 reads WSHSY; CDR2 reads SAAADI. The ends lost 4 bases at V and 4 bases at J; junction bases unmatched: 7. The CDR3 bases are TGCGCCAGCAGTGGTGCCGGGACAGGGGAATACGAGCAGTACTTC. It translates to CASSGAGTGEYEQYF.

In this sample, this clonotype turned up many times. The CDR3, as DNA: TGTGCCAGCAGCCAAGCCCGGACAGGGCAAGAGCAGTACTTC. It is translated as CASSQARTGQEQYF. The V and J genes are TRBV4-2 and TRBJ2-7; 8 positions agree with TRBD1. V shed 1 base and J 7 bases; nucleotides not matched to a gene: 6. Germline CDR1 and CDR2: LGHNA and YNFKEQ. The CDR3 has 14 residues.

This clonotype was seen just once. The V call is TRBV7-9, the J call TRBJ1-1; D call uncertain. V lost 5 bases, J lost 8 bases, and 21 bases lay in between. Germline assignment: CDR1 SEHNR and CDR2 FQNEAQ (reference sequence). There are 15 residues in the CDR3. The CDR3 is CASSPPGLASGEAFF. CDR3 coding DNA: TGTGCCAGCAGCCCCCCTGGGTTGGCTAGCGGGGAAGCTTTCTTT.

V is TRBV6-4 and J is TRBJ2-2; D is unclear. Germline values: CDR1 MRHNA, CDR2 SNTAGT. V was pared by 0 bases and J by 5 bases, with 7 bases between. This CDR3 contains 14 residues. CDR3 protein: CASSDSRVTGELFF. CDR3 nucleotides: TGTGCCAGCAGTGACTCAAGAGTTACCGGGGAGCTGTTTTTT.

The chain couples TRBV7-9 to TRBJ1-5; 7 bases line up with TRBD1. The germline V gene encodes CDR1 SEHNR and CDR2 FQNEAQ (reference sequence). The junction had 8 bases not matched to a gene; V was cut back by 10 bases and J by 5 bases. This CDR3 has 13 residues. CDR3 protein: CATEQGFHQPQHF. The CDR3 DNA is TGTGCCACCGAACAGGGGTTTCATCAGCCCCAGCATTTT.

This clonotype was counted many times. The CDR3 DNA follows: TGTGCCAGCAGCCAAGATTTCGTTACGCAAGAGACCCAGTACTTC. This sequence encodes CASSQDFVTQETQYF. V gene TRBV4-2 combines with J gene TRBJ2-5; no clear D. V was trimmed by 0 bases and J by 2 bases, leaving 10 bases between them. The germline CDR1 and CDR2 sequences are LGHNA and YNFKEQ. The CDR3 loop spans 15 amino acids.

At least ten counts were recorded for this clonotype. The chain is built from TRBV10-3 and TRBJ2-6; TRBD2 might be the D (5 bases). Germline CDR1 is ENHRY and CDR2 is SYGVKD. Trimming stripped 7 bases from V and 0 bases from J, with 13 bases between. The CDR3 runs 16 residues. The CDR3 DNA reads as TGTGCCATCACCCGGACTTCCTACTCTGGGGCCAACGTCCTGACTTTC. Its protein product is CAITRTSYSGANVLTF.

The V call is TRBV12-3 or TRBV12-4, the J call TRBJ1-5; 8 bases map to TRBD1. This CDR3 is 14 amino acids long. V trimming: 6 bases; J trimming: 6 bases; junction bases outside the gene matches: 7. CDR3 region: CASRQDRGGQPQHF. CDR3 nucleotides: TGTGCCAGCAGACAAGACAGGGGAGGTCAGCCCCAGCATTTT.

The chain combines TRBV7-9 with TRBJ2-2; 9 bases map to TRBD1. This CDR3 comprises 15 residues. V shed 5 bases and J 6 bases; nucleotides not matched to a gene: 7. Looked up from germline, CDR1 is SEHNR and CDR2 is FQNEAQ (reference sequence). The CDR3 reads CASSPRGTGSGELFF. DNA of the CDR3: TGTGCCAGCAGCCCCCGGGGGACAGGGTCCGGGGAGCTGTTTTTT. The complete variable domain, with remaining parts taken from reference TRBV7-9 and TRBJ2-2, reads DTGVSQNPRHKITKRGQNVTFRCDPISEHNRLYWYRQTLGQGPEFLTYFQNEAQLEKSRLLSDRFSAERPKGSFSTLEIQRTEQGDSAMYLCASSPRGTGSGELFFGEGSRLTVL.

This chain's CDR3 is CASQQGFGEQYF. CDR3 sequence (DNA): TGTGCCAGCCAACAGGGGTTCGGCGAGCAGTACTTC. The V and J genes are TRBV10-3 and TRBJ2-7; 7 bases agree with TRBD1. Per the germline V gene, CDR1 is ENHRY and CDR2 is SYGVKD. The CDR3 has 12 residues. The V segment lost 10 bases and the J segment 6 bases; nucleotides outside the gene matches: 9.

This clonotype was seen at least ten times. The gene calls are TRBV7-9 and TRBJ2-7; 9 bases line up with TRBD2. Germline V gene lookup returns CDR1 SEHNR and CDR2 FQNEAQ (reference sequence). The CDR3 covers 16 residues. Trimming at V came to 0 bases and at J to 4 bases, leaving 7 bases not matched to a gene. Written as DNA, the CDR3 is TGTGCCAGCAGCTTAGCTCGAGCGGGGGGACAATACGAGCAGTACTTC. Protein product: CASSLARAGGQYEQYF. Using reference TRBV7-9 and TRBJ2-7 for the parts outside the CDR3, the full variable domain is DTGVSQNPRHKITKRGQNVTFRCDPISEHNRLYWYRQTLGQGPEFLTYFQNEAQLEKSRLLSDRFSAERPKGSFSTLEIQRTEQGDSAMYLCASSLARAGGQYEQYFGPGTRLTVT.

The chain employs TRBV7-9 and TRBJ1-3; D is unclear. Trimming removed 6 bases from V and 0 bases from J, with 15 bases in between. The CDR3 contains 16 residues. Germline CDR1 SEHNR, CDR2 FQNEAQ (reference sequence). CDR3 amino acids: CASSDRTGSSGNTIYF. The CDR3, as DNA: TGTGCCAGCAGTGACCGGACGGGGAGCTCTGGAAACACCATATATTTT.

The gene calls are TRBV11-2 and TRBJ2-7, with 9 bases that match TRBD1. Losses at the gene ends were 6 bases for V and 1 base for J; bases not matched to a gene: 10. This CDR3 is built from 16 residues. Germline loops: CDR1 SGHAT, CDR2 FQNNGV. The DNA for the CDR3 is TGTGCCAGCAGTTTTCGACAGGGGGGTAATTCCTACGAGCAGTACTTC. Translation: CASSFRQGGNSYEQYF.

The V gene is TRBV10-1, the J gene TRBJ2-1; 10 bases are shared with TRBD2. V shed 2 bases, J shed 5 bases, and the junction held 3 bases outside the gene matches. CDR3 length equals 15 residues. Germline V gives CDR1 WNHNN, CDR2 SYGVQD (reference sequence). CDR3 amino acids: CASSERGTSDNEQFF. The CDR3 coding sequence is TGCGCCAGCAGTGAGCGCGGGACTAGCGACAATGAGCAGTTCTTC.

This clonotype was counted many times. The chain combines TRBV10-2 with TRBJ1-2; D is perhaps TRBD1 (6 bases). V was clipped by 6 bases and J by 8 bases, with 13 bases between them. This CDR3 has 12 residues. Looked up from germline, CDR1 is WSHSY and CDR2 is SAAADI. CDR3 nucleotides: TGCGCCAGCAGCCAGGGGACGGAGGGCTACACCTTC. It encodes CASSQGTEGYTF.

The chain links TRBV29-1 to TRBJ2-5, with TRBD2 matching over 11 bases. With V trimmed by 3 bases and J by 5 bases, 8 bases remained unmatched. Germline CDR1 and CDR2: SQVTM and ANQGSEA. There are 15 residues in the CDR3. CDR3 nucleotide sequence: TGCAGCGTTGATGGACTAGCGGGCCTTGGGGAGACCCAGTACTTC. Translation gives CSVDGLAGLGETQYF. Drawing the rest from reference TRBV29-1 and TRBJ2-5, the complete variable domain is SAVISQKPSRDICQRGTSLTIQCQVDSQVTMMFWYRQQPGQSLTLIATANQGSEATYESGFVIDKFPISRPNLTFSTLTVSNMSPEDSSIYLCSVDGLAGLGETQYFGPGTRLLVL.

Regarding this clonotype: A much larger clone lies one base from this, so it may be a read error. Given the absence of the conserved phenylalanine or tryptophan at the CDR3 end, a read error is likely. The chain joins TRBV2 to TRBJ1-1; TRBD1 matches at 12 bases. CDR1 and CDR2 from the germline V gene are SNHLY and FYNNEI. The J segment lost 10 bases and the V segment lost 2 bases, leaving 8 bases of the junction unmatched. The CDR3 length is 15 residues. CDR3 sequence reads: CASSEWGGQGAAAFS. CDR3 nucleotide sequence: TGTGCCAGCAGTGAATGGGGGGGACAGGGGGCAGCAGCTTTCTCT.

The sample holds a few counts of this clonotype. The genes are TRBV7-9 and TRBJ1-1; maybe TRBD1 (5 bases). This CDR3 has 15 amino acids. Trimming took off 1 base at V and 1 base at J, with 10 bases between the two ends. Germline V gives CDR1 SEHNR, CDR2 FQNEAQ (reference sequence). Here the CDR3 reads CASSLGGGKNTEAFF. The CDR3, as DNA: TGTGCCAGCAGCTTAGGTGGGGGTAAGAACACTGAAGCTTTCTTT.

This clonotype showed up many times. This chain joins TRBV19 and TRBJ2-2, with no clear D. The germline gives CDR1 LNHDA, CDR2 SQIVND (reference sequence). CDR3 length: 12 amino acids. Trimming took 2 bases from V and 8 from J, leaving 6 bases between them. In DNA form, the CDR3 reads TGTGCCAGTAGTATACTCCAAGGGGAGCTGTTTTTT. Amino acid sequence: CASSILQGELFF.